The 22 T cell receptor beta chains in this list originate from one sample, sequenced in a study of blood T cell repertoires in COVID-19. Sequenced by immunoSEQ multiplex PCR; TCRdb stores in-frame clones only, minus some. The sample holds roughly 250,000 clones, about four fifths seen once. Sequences were obtained from PBMCs or T cells enriched from blood (not recorded which). These TCRs come from a woman aged 40 to 55 who had been exposed to COVID-19.

The V and J genes are TRBV7-9 and TRBJ2-4, with a possible D match to TRBD2 (5 bases). Trimming pared 4 bases from V and 2 bases from J, leaving 15 bases between. There are 16 residues in the CDR3. The V gene's germline CDR1 is SEHNR and CDR2 FQNEAQ (reference sequence). As DNA, the CDR3 is TGTGCCAGCAGCTCCCCTCAGGAGGACCCCAAAAACATTCAGTACTTC. Translating gives CASSSPQEDPKNIQYF.

The chain uses TRBV2 and TRBJ2-6, with D unclear. Deletions cut 7 bases from V and 0 bases from J, with 10 bases between. The CDR3 has 15 residues. Germline V gene data show CDR1 as SNHLY and CDR2 as FYNNEI. The CDR3 here is CASTPTPSGANVLTF. CDR3 nucleotides: TGTGCCAGCACCCCGACACCCTCTGGGGCCAACGTCCTGACTTTC. The full variable domain, completed using reference TRBV2 and TRBJ2-6, is EPEVTQTPSHQVTQMGQEVILRCVPISNHLYFYWYRQILGQKVEFLVSFYNNEISEKSEIFDDQFSVERPDGSNFTLKIRSTKLEDSAMYFCASTPTPSGANVLTFGAGSRLTVL.

J is TRBJ1-6 and V is TRBV6-6; 7 bases agree with TRBD1. Germline V gene sequence: CDR1 MNHNY, CDR2 SVGAGI (reference sequence). J was trimmed by 3 bases and V by 5 bases; bases with no gene match: 4. This CDR3 is 15 amino acids long. CDR3 loop: CASSEGQIYNSPLHF. The CDR3 DNA reads TGTGCCAGCAGTGAGGGACAGATCTATAATTCACCCCTCCACTTT.

This chain links TRBV11-1 with TRBJ2-1, with a possible D match to TRBD2 (6 bases). Per germline, CDR1 SGHAT and CDR2 FQDESV (reference sequence). Between the trimmed V and J ends, which lost 3 bases and 7 bases, there was a span of 19 bases. The CDR3 contains 16 residues. This CDR3 is CASSFGAGSYGNEQFF. CDR3 DNA sequence: TGTGCCAGCAGCTTCGGGGCGGGGTCCTACGGGAATGAGCAGTTCTTC.

This chain joins TRBV18 and TRBJ1-6, with D uncertain. Looked up from germline, CDR1 is KGHSH and CDR2 is LQKENI. The length of the CDR3 is 15 residues. Trimming stripped 2 bases from V and 3 bases from J, with 8 bases between. In DNA, the CDR3 is TGTGCCAGCTCACCAGGGCAGGTCTATAATTCACCCCTCCACTTT. It is translated as CASSPGQVYNSPLHF.

The V call is TRBV19, the J call TRBJ2-3; D gene ambiguous. V was trimmed by 3 bases and J by 2 bases, leaving 9 bases between them. This CDR3 has 14 residues. Germline V CDR1 and CDR2: LNHDA, SQIVND (reference sequence). DNA of the CDR3: TGTGCCAGTAGTATTGACTCTTCCACAGATACGCAGTATTTT. Translated, it gives CASSIDSSTDTQYF.

The chain joins TRBV15 to TRBJ1-3, with 8 bases fitting TRBD1. The CDR3 is 13 amino acids. V trimming: 5 bases; J trimming: 8 bases; junction bases outside the gene matches: 5. Germline V CDR1 and CDR2: LNHNV, YYDKDF (reference sequence). The CDR3 DNA sequence: TGTGCCACCAGCGACCCGGGACAGGACACCATATATTTT. Its protein product is CATSDPGQDTIYF.

This sequence joins TRBV5-1 and TRBJ2-5; 11 nucleotides align to TRBD2. CDR3 length: 15 residues. Germline V gene data show CDR1 as SGHRS and CDR2 as YFSETQ. After removal of 1 base from V and 7 bases from J, the junction contained 6 bases not matched to a gene. CDR3 sequence reads: CASSLPLAGEGTQYF. The CDR3 coding sequence is TGCGCCAGCAGCTTGCCACTAGCGGGGGAGGGGACCCAGTACTTC. The entire variable domain, with the rest obtained from reference TRBV5-1 and TRBJ2-5, is as follows: KAGVTQTPRYLIKTRGQQVTLSCSPISGHRSVSWYQQTPGQGLQFLFEYFSETQRNKGNFPGRFSGRQFSNSRSEMNVSTLELGDSALYLCASSLPLAGEGTQYFGPGTRLLVL.

Points on this clone: At one boundary the junction diverges from the germline segment, which might be a read error. The rearrangement joins TRBV4-2 to TRBJ1-4; maybe TRBD1 (6 bases). Germline V gives CDR1 LGHNA, CDR2 YNFKEQ. This CDR3 region has 14 residues. CDR3 DNA: TGTGCCAGCAGCCCCAGGGGAGTTAATGTAAAACTGTTTTTT. It encodes CASSPRGVNVKLFF.

The V gene is TRBV27, the J gene TRBJ2-6, with 9 positions matching TRBD1. V shed 10 bases, J shed 2 bases, and the junction held 18 bases outside the gene matches. The germline V gene has CDR1 MNHEY and CDR2 SMNVEV (reference sequence). The CDR3 contains 19 residues. The CDR3 reads CATSLGPGQGVAGANVLTF. CDR3 DNA: TGTGCCACATCCTTGGGGCCGGGACAGGGAGTCGCTGGGGCCAACGTCCTGACTTTC. Combining the CDR3 with reference TRBV27 and TRBJ2-6 gives the whole variable domain EAQVTQNPRYLITVTGKKLTVTCSQNMNHEYMSWYRQDPGLGLRQIYYSMNVEVTDKGDVPEGYKVSRKEKRNFPLILESPSPNQTSLYFCATSLGPGQGVAGANVLTFGAGSRLTVL.

The V and J genes are TRBV4-1 and TRBJ2-3; the D gene is possibly TRBD1 (5 bases). Trimming shortened V by 0 bases and J by 4 bases, and 11 bases separated the two germline ends. The CDR3 runs to 15 residues. Looked up from germline, CDR1 is MGHRA and CDR2 is YSYEKL. For the CDR3, the DNA is TGCGCCAGCAGCCAAGAGGGCAGGGTGGCAGATACGCAGTATTTT. Its translation: CASSQEGRVADTQYF.

The V call is TRBV6-2 or TRBV6-3, the J call TRBJ1-6; TRBD1 is a possible D gene (6 bases). The CDR3 runs to 13 residues. V was shortened by 6 bases and J by 10 bases, with 13 bases between the two germline ends. Germline values: CDR1 MNHEY, CDR2 SVGEGT. The CDR3 region has the DNA TGTGCCAGCAGCCCCGGACAGAAATCACCCCTCCACTTT. Translating it yields CASSPGQKSPLHF.

The V call is TRBV7-8, the J call TRBJ1-2; the D gene is possibly TRBD1 (5 bases). The CDR3 length is 13 residues. Trimming pared 5 bases from V and 4 bases from J, leaving 11 bases between. The germline V gene encodes CDR1 SGHVS and CDR2 FQNEAQ. This chain's CDR3 is CASSPGQGYGYTF. The CDR3 DNA is TGTGCCAGCAGCCCTGGCCAGGGCTATGGCTACACCTTC. Together with reference TRBV7-8 and TRBJ1-2, the CDR3 gives the full variable domain: GAGVSQSPRYKVAKRGQDVALRCDPISGHVSLFWYQQALGQGPEFLTYFQNEAQLDKSGLPSDRFFAERPEGSVSTLKIQRTQQEDSAVYLCASSPGQGYGYTFGSGTRLTVV.

The chain has TRBV15 and TRBJ2-7; D may be TRBD1 (6 bases). Germline CDR1 and CDR2: LNHNV and YYDKDF (reference sequence). This CDR3 comprises 16 residues. V was cut by 3 bases and J by 2 bases, with 17 bases left in between. CDR3 amino acids: CATSSAYAQGPYEQYF. As DNA, the CDR3 is TGTGCCACCAGCAGTGCCTACGCACAGGGCCCCTACGAGCAGTACTTC.

This CDR3 reads CASSALAGTTGELFF. The CDR3 coding sequence is TGTGCCAGCAGCGCTCTAGCGGGAACCACCGGGGAGCTGTTTTTT. The chain employs TRBV9 and TRBJ2-2; 9 bases are a match to TRBD2. This CDR3 contains 15 residues. Trimming took 3 bases from V and 4 from J; bases not matched to a gene: 4. From germline, CDR1 is SGDLS and CDR2 YYNGEE.

This clone was seen a few times. This rearrangement joins TRBV18 to TRBJ2-2; 7 nucleotides line up with TRBD1. This CDR3 region has 13 residues. Germline V gene lookup returns CDR1 KGHSH and CDR2 LQKENI. V was clipped by 3 bases and J by 7 bases; unmatched bases: 2. This chain's CDR3 is CASSPRDSGELFF. As DNA, the CDR3 is TGTGCCAGCTCACCTCGGGACAGCGGGGAGCTGTTTTTT.

Details on this clone: The junction differs from germline at one of its ends, possibly a read error. V gene TRBV7-9 combines with J gene TRBJ1-4; D may be TRBD1 (5 bases). The CDR3 is 15 amino acids. CDR1 is SEHNR, CDR2 FQNEAQ, per germline (reference sequence). The CDR3 sequence is CASSSDSTLNKKLFF. CDR3 nucleotide sequence: TGTGCCAGCAGCTCAGACAGTACTCTTAATAAAAAACTGTTTTTT.

The chain recombines TRBV11-1 with TRBJ1-1; D ambiguous. Germline assignment: CDR1 SGHAT and CDR2 FQDESV (reference sequence). V was cut by 5 bases and J by 1 base, with 11 bases left in between. The CDR3 is made up of 14 amino acids. The CDR3 nucleotides read TGTGCCAGCAGCCGAACGAGGGAGAACACTGAAGCTTTCTTT. As protein: CASSRTRENTEAFF.

This clone appeared once. The chain couples TRBV11-2 to TRBJ1-3; the D gene is possibly TRBD1 (5 bases). This CDR3 is built from 16 residues. Germline assignment: CDR1 SGHAT and CDR2 FQNNGV. V lost 4 bases and J 0 bases, leaving 13 bases between the germline ends. The CDR3 sequence: CASSSDGANSGNTIYF. CDR3 coding DNA: TGTGCCAGCAGCTCTGATGGGGCTAACTCTGGAAACACCATATATTTT.

The chain employs TRBV9 and TRBJ2-7, with a weak D call TRBD1 (5 bases). CDR1 and CDR2 from the germline V gene are SGDLS and YYNGEE. The CDR3 spans 14 residues. Trimming removed 2 bases from V and 0 bases from J, with 9 bases in between. CDR3 in amino acids: CASSVRQNSYEQYF. DNA of the CDR3: TGTGCCAGCAGCGTTAGACAGAACTCCTACGAGCAGTACTTC.

The genes are TRBV13 and TRBJ2-1; D is perhaps TRBD2 (7 bases). V lost 3 bases and J lost 2, with 11 bases in between. Germline V gives CDR1 PRHDT, CDR2 FYEKMQ (reference sequence). The length of the CDR3 is 15 residues. The CDR3 DNA follows: TGTGCCAGCAGCTTCGCGGGGGACACCTACAATGAGCAGTTCTTC. Translating it yields CASSFAGDTYNEQFF.

This rearrangement joins TRBV2 to TRBJ2-3, with TRBD2 matching 8 bases. Germline V gene sequence: CDR1 SNHLY, CDR2 FYNNEI. V shed 6 bases, J shed 5 bases, and the junction held 10 bases outside the gene matches. CDR3 size: 15 residues. The CDR3 spells CASRVSGARGDTQYF. The CDR3 DNA reads TGTGCCAGCAGGGTTAGCGGGGCCCGGGGAGATACGCAGTATTTT.